The source of this TCR beta chain is a study of beta chain features in type 1 diabetes. This clone has a handful of counts. Its antigen remains unknown. Since all of the isolated RNA was reverse transcribed, expressed TCRB transcripts were what got sequenced. TCRdb keeps only in-frame clones here, not all; method: immunoSEQ multiplex PCR. The profile shows about 150,000 clones, roughly 10% of them singletons. Study-level points and caveats: Within each of all four CD4+ subsets, Type 1 diabetes patients had TCRB CDR3s that were moderately but significantly shorter. PCR might preferentially amplify shorter templates, equally in patients and controls.

V was cut by 5 bases and J by 8 bases, with 9 bases left in between. The CDR3 covers 11 residues. CDR1 is MGHDK, CDR2 SYGVNS, per germline. The source is a woman aged 25 to 39 with type 1 diabetes. The chain has TRBV25-1 and TRBJ1-1; D gene uncertain. Material for sequencing was central memory CD4+ T cells from blood. CDR3 region: CASSRHLEAFF. The CDR3 bases are TGTGCCAGCAGTAGACATCTCGAAGCTTTCTTT.